This T cell receptor (beta chain) was identified during a study of neurological immune-mediated disorders. Study results and limitations: Multiple sclerosis patients had less TCR clonal expansion than even healthy controls, unlike HTLV-1-associated myelopathy.

The unsorted libraries originated from 2 million PBMCs that had been stored at -80 C. This clonotype was picked up many times. Its antigen is as yet unknown. Each TCR transcript was tagged with a 10-nucleotide random UMI during 5'RACE. The authors obtained over 200 million TCR-beta sequences from 15-18 subjects per sequencing run. TCRdb re-called the 5' RACE reads with MiXCR, one entry per CDR3 protein. The table shows tens of thousands of distinct CDR3 sequences, with around 14% occurring only once. The CDR3 covers 12 residues. The germline CDR1 and CDR2 sequences are SGHDN and FVKESK. V lost 3 bases, J lost 3 bases, and 5 bases lay in between.

This clonotype was sampled from a woman aged 50 to 60 with HTLV-1-associated myelopathy (HAM/TSP). This chain joins TRBV14 and TRBJ2-5, with unresolved D. Specimen: PBMCs. CDR3 nucleotide sequence: TGTGCCAGCAGCCAGAATGAAGAGACCCAGTACTTC. It is translated as CASSQNEETQYF.